This passage covers 26 T cell receptor beta chains from one sample sequenced in a study of T cell repertoires in cytomegalovirus infection (dated by TCRdb to between 2019 and 2020). The sample's treatment or condition label is to be understood as: in vitro stimulation with specific CMV peptide epitopes to enrich CMV-specific T cells. TCRdb records Illumina HiSeq 1500 as the sequencer. TCRdb reanalyzed the raw reads on its own, using fastp at Q25 for trimming and MiXCR for clone calling, and kept in-frame beta chains. Rows matching on CDR3 protein sequence are summarized as one entry with the most common DNA and genes. This sample has 900,000 to 950,000 distinct CDR3 sequences in its table, and roughly 31% of those were observed once. Roughly 13% of the sample comes from the top ten. These receptors' targets are unknown. The source material was cultured CD8+ T cells from PBMCs, sampled from culture after CMV antigen stimulation. Receptors originate from a human donor in good health (CMV status not recorded). Some clones in this sample may be carry-over from other donors' samples.

The rearrangement uses TRBV29-1 and TRBJ2-7, with 11 bases fitting TRBD2. CDR3 length: 17 residues. J lost 0 bases, V lost 1 base, and 8 bases had no gene match. The germline CDR1 and CDR2 sequences are SQVTM and ANQGSEA. The CDR3 DNA reads TGCAGCGTTGAAGTATCTCCGGGACTAGCGGTCTCCTACGAGCAGTACTTC. Translating it yields CSVEVSPGLAVSYEQYF.

This clonotype is a singleton in its sample. The chain recombines TRBV20-1 with TRBJ1-1; D not resolved. This CDR3 contains 11 residues. Trimming shortened V by 1 base and J by 6 bases, and 6 bases separated the two germline ends. Germline V gene lookup returns CDR1 DFQATT and CDR2 SNEGSKA (reference sequence). Here the CDR3 DNA reads TGCAGTGCTAGAGGGCAGCCTGAAGCTTTCTTT. It translates to CSARGQPEAFF.

The genes are TRBV19 and TRBJ2-2; 10 bases align to TRBD2. The CDR3 is 16 amino acids. The V gene's germline CDR1 is LNHDA and CDR2 SQIVND (reference sequence). V dropped 5 bases and J dropped 3; count of bases not matched to a gene: 6. For the CDR3, the DNA is TGTGCCAGTAGTCCTACTAGCGGGGAGCACACCGGGGAGCTGTTTTTT. Protein sequence: CASSPTSGEHTGELFF.

Regarding this clonotype: The junction departs from the called germline gene at one end, perhaps through a read error. The V call is TRBV7-8, the J call TRBJ2-1; 8 bases fit TRBD2. The CDR3 extends over 16 amino acids. Germline CDR1 reads SGHVS; CDR2 reads FQNEAQ. The CDR3 coding sequence is TGTGTCAGCAGCTTAGTAACGGGGGGGGACCCGCTAGAGCAGTTCTTC. This translates into CVSSLVTGGDPLEQFF.

This chain uses TRBV7-9 with TRBJ2-1, with a tentative D call TRBD1 (5 bases). Germline V gene data show CDR1 as SEHNR and CDR2 as FQNEAQ (reference sequence). The length of the CDR3 is 14 residues. V dropped 5 bases and J dropped 5 bases, with 13 bases sitting between them. The CDR3 loop is CASSKPQADNEQFF. As DNA, the CDR3 is TGTGCCAGCAGCAAACCACAGGCGGACAATGAGCAGTTCTTC.

The DNA of the CDR3 is TGTGCCAGCAGCTCGGGACCAGCCGGAGTGAGGACCGGGGAGCTGTTTTTT. Amino acid sequence: CASSSGPAGVRTGELFF. The rearrangement links TRBV7-9 to TRBJ2-2; D is perhaps TRBD1 or TRBD2 (5 bases each). CDR3 length: 17 residues. CDR1 is SEHNR and CDR2 is FQNEAQ in the germline V gene (reference sequence). V lost 4 bases, J lost 5 bases, and 20 bases lay in between. The full variable domain, its missing parts supplied by reference TRBV7-9 and TRBJ2-2, is DTGVSQNPRHKITKRGQNVTFRCDPISEHNRLYWYRQTLGQGPEFLTYFQNEAQLEKSRLLSDRFSAERPKGSFSTLEIQRTEQGDSAMYLCASSSGPAGVRTGELFFGEGSRLTVL.

This clonotype was counted only a few times. The J gene is TRBJ2-7, the V gene TRBV6-1; D call uncertain. From germline, CDR1 is MNHNS and CDR2 SASEGT. V shed 1 base and J shed 4 bases, with 14 bases lying between them. CDR3 length equals 15 residues. CDR3 residues: CASSEGVSPFYEQYV. In DNA form, the CDR3 reads TGTGCCAGCAGTGAAGGGGTATCCCCATTTTACGAGCAGTACGTC.

This rearrangement joins TRBV7-9 to TRBJ1-5, with 10 nucleotides matching TRBD1. This CDR3 spans 16 amino acids. Germline CDR1 is SEHNR and CDR2 is FQNEAQ (reference sequence). Trimming took 4 bases from V and 7 from J; bases not matched to a gene: 10. In DNA form, the CDR3 reads TGTGCCAGCAGCTATTCCGGGACAGGGGTCGGGCAGCCCCAGCATTTT. It is translated as CASSYSGTGVGQPQHF.

The chain is built from TRBV7-9 and TRBJ1-1; D might be TRBD1 (5 bases). Germline V gives CDR1 SEHNR, CDR2 FQNEAQ (reference sequence). CDR3 length: 14 residues. The V end lost 6 bases, the J end lost 1 base, and 12 bases lay between the germline ends. CDR3 loop: CASSRWDGNTEAFF. The DNA for the CDR3 is TGTGCCAGCAGTCGATGGGACGGGAACACTGAAGCTTTCTTT.

DNA for the CDR3: TGTGCCAGCAGTTACTCGGGTTTCGGAGATACGCAGTATTTT. Residues: CASSYSGFGDTQYF. This sequence joins TRBV6-2 or TRBV6-3 and TRBJ2-3; D uncertain. Germline lookup yields CDR1 MNHEY and CDR2 SVGEGT. Trimming left V 0 bases short and J 5 bases short, with 9 bases between. This CDR3 spans 14 amino acids.

This clonotype came up a few times. J is TRBJ1-1 and V is TRBV25-1; D is unclear. This CDR3 is built from 14 residues. Germline assignment: CDR1 MGHDK and CDR2 SYGVNS. Trimming left V 0 bases short and J 6 bases short, with 11 bases between. The chain's CDR3 is CASSEYATGAEAFF. CDR3 nucleotides: TGTGCCAGCAGTGAATATGCGACCGGCGCTGAAGCTTTCTTT.

The genes are TRBV28 and TRBJ2-1; D gene ambiguous. The CDR3 sequence is 14 residues long. From germline, CDR1 is MDHEN and CDR2 SYDVKM. Trimming stripped 8 bases from V and 1 base from J, with 12 bases between. This chain's CDR3 is CASSSQWSYNEQFF. The CDR3 bases are TGTGCCAGCTCGTCCCAATGGTCCTACAATGAGCAGTTCTTC. Based on the CDR3 plus reference TRBV28 and TRBJ2-1, the full variable domain is DVKVTQSSRYLVKRTGEKVFLECVQDMDHENMFWYRQDPGLGLRLIYFSYDVKMKEKGDIPEGYSVSREKKERFSLILESASTNQTSMYLCASSSQWSYNEQFFGPGTRLTVL.

The gene calls are TRBV7-8 and TRBJ1-1, with TRBD1 matching 7 bases. The length of the CDR3 is 17 residues. The V gene end was trimmed by 5 bases and the J gene end by 0 bases; junction bases not matched to a gene: 12. The germline CDR1 and CDR2 sequences are SGHVS and FQNEAQ. The CDR3 coding sequence is TGTGCCAGCAGCCCCCGGGACAGATTTCCGATGAACACTGAAGCTTTCTTT. This codes for CASSPRDRFPMNTEAFF.

A few counts support this clonotype. This chain joins TRBV19 and TRBJ2-1, with D unclear. The V end lost 1 base, the J end lost 0 bases, and 10 bases lay between the germline ends. The CDR3 sequence is 16 residues long. In germline, CDR1 is LNHDA, CDR2 SQIVND (reference sequence). The CDR3, as DNA: TGTGCCAGTAGTATAGTGCACCGGAGCTCCTACAATGAGCAGTTCTTC. It translates to CASSIVHRSSYNEQFF.

V is TRBV3-1 and J is TRBJ1-4; 7 bases map to TRBD1. From germline, CDR1 is LGHDT and CDR2 YNNKEL (reference sequence). Unmatched junction bases numbered 11, after V lost 1 base and J lost 6 bases. The CDR3 loop spans 17 amino acids. CDR3 loop: CASSQGDRAYGDEKLFF. The CDR3 region has the DNA TGTGCCAGCAGCCAAGGGGACAGAGCCTACGGGGATGAAAAACTGTTTTTT.

In its sample, this clonotype was seen a few times. The rearrangement joins TRBV6-6 to TRBJ2-5, with a weak D call TRBD2 (5 bases). The CDR3 spans 15 residues. Germline values: CDR1 MNHNY, CDR2 SVGAGI (reference sequence). Deletions cut 0 bases from V and 1 base from J, with 9 bases between. Here the CDR3 reads CASSYSIGVQETQYF. DNA for the CDR3: TGTGCCAGCAGTTACTCGATCGGGGTCCAAGAGACCCAGTACTTC.

J is TRBJ1-5 and V is TRBV12-3 or TRBV12-4; TRBD1 might be the D (6 bases). This CDR3 contains 13 residues. V dropped 8 bases and J dropped 7 bases, with 15 bases sitting between them. CDR3 loop: CASGGGGLQPQHF. The CDR3 DNA reads TGTGCCAGCGGAGGGGGGGGGCTACAGCCCCAGCATTTT.

Points on this clonotype: Its ends do not fully match the called genes, so a read error is possible. The chain couples TRBV7-9 to TRBJ2-1; D unresolved. Germline V gene sequence: CDR1 SEHNR, CDR2 FQNEAQ (reference sequence). The CDR3 runs to 12 residues. The CDR3 bases are TGTGTCAGCAGCTTTACCGACAATGAGCAGTTCTTC. This codes for CVSSFTDNEQFF.

The chain employs TRBV25-1 and TRBJ1-6; D is undetermined. CDR3 length: 13 residues. Trimming shortened V by 1 base and J by 12 bases, and 10 bases separated the two germline ends. Germline lookup yields CDR1 MGHDK and CDR2 SYGVNS. The CDR3 sequence: CASSESPGRPLHF. CDR3 nucleotides: TGTGCCAGCAGTGAATCCCCAGGAAGACCCCTCCACTTT.

The rearrangement joins TRBV19 to TRBJ1-1; D might be TRBD1 (5 bases). Trimming took off 9 bases at V and 4 bases at J, with 15 bases between the two ends. CDR3 length: 13 residues. CDR1 and CDR2 from the germline V gene are LNHDA and SQIVND (reference sequence). CDR3 DNA: TGTGCCAGCTCCGGGGGTGCGGCCACTGAAGCTTTCTTT. Encoded protein: CASSGGAATEAFF. The full variable domain, in which reference TRBV19 and TRBJ1-1 provide the parts outside the CDR3, is DGGITQSPKYLFRKEGQNVTLSCEQNLNHDAMYWYRQDPGQGLRLIYYSQIVNDFQKGDIAEGYSVSREKKESFPLTVTSAQKNPTAFYLCASSGGAATEAFFGQGTRLTVV.

The chain uses TRBV6-6 and TRBJ2-3; TRBD2 aligns across 7 bases. The V segment lost 5 bases and the J segment 2 bases; nucleotides outside the gene matches: 7. This CDR3 is built from 15 residues. Germline CDR1 MNHNY, CDR2 SVGAGI (reference sequence). CDR3 sequence: CASSRVAGNTDTQYF. For the CDR3, the DNA is TGTGCCAGCAGTCGAGTAGCGGGTAACACAGATACGCAGTATTTT.

There are a few counts of this clonotype. The chain joins TRBV13 to TRBJ1-5; D is undetermined. Germline V CDR1 and CDR2: PRHDT, FYEKMQ (reference sequence). Trimming cost V 3 bases and J 3 bases, with 6 bases left between them. This CDR3 has 13 residues. The CDR3 spells CASSFTLNQPQHF. CDR3 bases: TGTGCCAGCAGCTTTACCCTCAATCAGCCCCAGCATTTT.

The CDR3: CASSQFPTDTQYF. The CDR3 DNA reads TGTGCCAGCAGCCAGTTTCCGACAGATACGCAGTATTTT. This chain joins TRBV27 and TRBJ2-3; D unclear. Trimming stripped 6 bases from V and 3 bases from J, with 10 bases between. The CDR3 runs to 13 residues. The germline gives CDR1 MNHEY, CDR2 SMNVEV (reference sequence).

The chain links TRBV15 to TRBJ1-2, with 9 bases aligning to TRBD1. The CDR3 totals 14 residues. CDR1 and CDR2 (germline): LNHNV, YYDKDF (reference sequence). With V trimmed by 5 bases and J by 6 bases, 7 bases remained unmatched. CDR3 region: CATSGSDRGDGYTF. CDR3 bases: TGTGCCACCAGCGGGTCGGACAGGGGTGATGGCTACACCTTC.

The table lists this clonotype with a few counts. The chain joins TRBV10-3 to TRBJ2-7; TRBD1 aligns across 8 bases. Germline values: CDR1 ENHRY, CDR2 SYGVKD. With V trimmed by 9 bases and J by 5 bases, 9 bases remained unmatched. This CDR3 has 13 residues. This CDR3 reads CAMLDRVSDEQYF. CDR3 DNA: TGTGCCATGCTGGACAGGGTCAGCGACGAGCAGTACTTC.

This clonotype was counted ten times or more. V and J are TRBV7-2 and TRBJ2-5; 12 nucleotides agree with TRBD1. In germline, CDR1 is SGHTA, CDR2 FQGNSA. After removal of 5 bases from V and 2 bases from J, the junction contained 6 bases not matched to a gene. CDR3 length equals 16 residues. The CDR3 region is CASSRWGQGAQETQYF. DNA of the CDR3: TGTGCCAGCAGCCGCTGGGGACAGGGGGCACAAGAGACCCAGTACTTC. Together with reference TRBV7-2 and TRBJ2-5, the CDR3 gives the full variable domain: GAGVSQSPSNKVTEKGKDVELRCDPISGHTALYWYRQSLGQGLEFLIYFQGNSAPDKSGLPSDRFSAERTGGSVSTLTIQRTQQEDSAVYLCASSRWGQGAQETQYFGPGTRLLVL.